This T cell receptor (beta chain) was captured in a study of T-cell memory formation after mild COVID-19. In the study overall: The study found TCR clusters largely donor specific. The study, taken as a whole, reports: Clones that shrank (day 15 to 85) were balanced CD4/CD8, whereas later expanders leaned CD4+. The study detected some responding clones in pre-infection memory, suggesting cross-reactive memory joined.

Amplification by 5'RACE using constant-segment primers produced TCR alpha and TCR beta cDNA libraries that carried sample barcodes and UMIs. TCRdb reprocessed the 5' RACE reads via MiXCR and lists one record per CDR3 protein. The sample consists of fewer than 200,000 distinct CDR3 sequences, 20% to 25% of them appearing once. The CDR3 has 15 residues. V lost 6 bases and J lost 4; bases outside the gene matches: 6. Germline lookup yields CDR1 SEHNR and CDR2 FQNEAQ (reference sequence). Details on this clonotype: Its specificity is unknown.

What was sequenced was PBMCs or a T cell subset sorted from them (not recorded which). The chain carries TRBV7-9 and TRBJ2-1, with TRBD2 matching 10 bases. The TCR was taken from an adult woman who had mild COVID-19 (a few samples of this study predate the infection). Cell type and time point are not known. CDR3 nucleotide sequence: TGTGCCAGCAGATCTAGCGGGAGAGCTTACAATGAGCAGTTCTTC. Translating it yields CASRSSGRAYNEQFF.